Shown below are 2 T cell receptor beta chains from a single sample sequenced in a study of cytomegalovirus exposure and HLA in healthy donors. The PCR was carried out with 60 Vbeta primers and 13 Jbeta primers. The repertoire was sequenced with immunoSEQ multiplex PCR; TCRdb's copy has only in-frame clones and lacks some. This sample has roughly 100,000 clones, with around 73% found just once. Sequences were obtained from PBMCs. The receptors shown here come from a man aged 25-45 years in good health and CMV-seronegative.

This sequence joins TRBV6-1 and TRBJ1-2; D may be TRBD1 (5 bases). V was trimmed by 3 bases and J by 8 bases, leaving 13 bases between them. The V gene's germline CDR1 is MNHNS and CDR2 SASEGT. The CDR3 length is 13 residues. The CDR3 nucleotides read TGTGCCAGCAGTGAGGGGGGTTCGGGGGGCTACACCTTC. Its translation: CASSEGGSGGYTF.

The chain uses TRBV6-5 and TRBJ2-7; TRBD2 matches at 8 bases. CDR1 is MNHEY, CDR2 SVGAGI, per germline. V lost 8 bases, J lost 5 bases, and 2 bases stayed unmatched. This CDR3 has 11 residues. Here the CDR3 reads CASGLAHEQYF. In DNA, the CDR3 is TGTGCCAGCGGACTAGCCCACGAGCAGTACTTC.